Described below is a single TCR beta chain sequence and its context. This entry belongs to a study of Ad26.COV2.S vaccination and SARS-CoV-2 variants. V lost 5 bases to trimming and J lost 2 bases, with 13 bases between them. Germline V CDR1 and CDR2: ENHRY, SYGVKD. The CDR3 consists of 14 residues. Profiled with immunoSEQ multiplex PCR; TCRdb holds only in-frame clones, not every one. The sample records around 400,000 clones, approximately 90% being singletons. Sample treatment: around 19 received Ad26.COV2.S at low or high dose, single or two shots; about five received placebo; per-sample allocation not given. Samples came from day 63 after the first vaccine or placebo injection. The administered vaccine (an Ad26 vector) expressed Wuhan-strain SARS-CoV-2 spike.

The TCR comes from a person between 18 and 59 years old who received the Ad26.COV2.S COVID-19 vaccine or a placebo. The chain links TRBV10-3 to TRBJ2-7, with D maybe TRBD2 (5 bases). Sequenced material: peripheral blood, taken in a trial of Ad26.COV2.S vaccine versus placebo. The CDR3 nucleotides are TGTGCCATCAGTTTGGCAGGCGGGCCCTACGAGCAGTACTTC. Its protein is CAISLAGGPYEQYF.